These 6 T cell receptor beta chains came from one sample sequenced in a study of spatial heterogeneity in lung cancer. Time point reported: blood at routine non-recurrence follow-up after resection. Whole RNA was taken from tumor, nontumor lung or frozen PBMC; it was then sequenced unsorted. TCRdb redid the calling of the 5' RACE reads with MiXCR, one entry per CDR3 protein. The sample lists some 54,000 distinct CDR3 sequences, under 8% occurring once. The sample consisted of PBMCs, taken at follow-up. Receptor source: a female donor with early-stage non-small cell lung cancer.

This clonotype was detected ten times or more. The rearrangement links TRBV7-9 to TRBJ1-1, with D possibly matching TRBD1 (5 bases). This CDR3 has 14 residues. V shed 4 bases and J shed 10 bases, with 19 bases lying between them. The germline CDR1 and CDR2 sequences are SEHNR and FQNEAQ (reference sequence). CDR3 amino acids: CASSSGDLLRGAFF. As DNA, the CDR3 is TGTGCCAGCAGCTCTGGGGACCTCCTCCGGGGAGCTTTCTTT. The full variable domain, its missing parts supplied by reference TRBV7-9 and TRBJ1-1, is DTGVSQNPRHKITKRGQNVTFRCDPISEHNRLYWYRQTLGQGPEFLTYFQNEAQLEKSRLLSDRFSAERPKGSFSTLEIQRTEQGDSAMYLCASSSGDLLRGAFFGQGTRLTVV.

The table lists this clonotype with many counts. The gene calls are TRBV5-1 and TRBJ2-3; D unclear. Germline V CDR1 and CDR2: SGHRS, YFSETQ. The V end lost 4 bases, the J end lost 2 bases, and 8 bases lay between the germline ends. The CDR3 length is 13 residues. The CDR3: CASSPLSTDTQYF. The CDR3 DNA reads as TGCGCCAGCAGCCCCCTTTCCACAGATACGCAGTATTTT.

This clonotype has only a few counts. The chain employs TRBV7-2 and TRBJ2-3; D unresolved. Germline V CDR1 and CDR2: SGHTA, FQGNSA. This CDR3 contains 13 residues. V was clipped by 4 bases and J by 4 bases, with 9 bases between them. CDR3 region: CASSSRVADTQYF. The CDR3 DNA reads as TGTGCCAGCAGCTCCCGGGTCGCAGATACGCAGTATTTT.

This clonotype has a count of ten or more. The gene calls are TRBV29-1 and TRBJ2-7; D unclear. The CDR3 runs to 13 residues. Trimming took 3 bases from V and 3 from J, leaving 12 bases between them. Germline V gene sequence: CDR1 SQVTM, CDR2 ANQGSEA. CDR3 in DNA: TGCAGCGTTGACGACCCAGGCCTCTACGAGCAGTACTTC. Translated: CSVDDPGLYEQYF.

The V gene is TRBV4-1, the J gene TRBJ2-3, with 10 bases matching TRBD2. Germline CDR1 is MGHRA and CDR2 is YSYEKL. V dropped 0 bases and J dropped 6; count of bases not matched to a gene: 9. The CDR3 runs to 17 residues. The chain's CDR3 is CASSQDREAGGQDTQYF. DNA of the CDR3: TGCGCCAGCAGCCAAGATCGGGAAGCGGGGGGGCAGGATACGCAGTATTTT.

This clonotype was counted ten times or more. V is TRBV9 and J is TRBJ2-3, with D hard to call. With 4 bases removed from V and 4 bases from J, the gap between germline ends came to 13 bases. The CDR3 spans 14 residues. Germline V lookup: CDR1 SGDLS, CDR2 YYNGEE. CDR3 coding DNA: TGTGCCAGCAGCCCCCACCAACTCGCAGATACGCAGTATTTT. Protein product: CASSPHQLADTQYF.